The 32 T cell receptor beta chains presented below share a single source sample, sequenced in a study of T cells after somatic rescue of genetic block. The method was immunoSEQ multiplex PCR; TCRdb's version includes in-frame clones alone and lacks a portion of them. The sample includes about 110,000 clones, 80% to 95% of them seen just once. Input material: peripheral blood mononuclear cells (PBMCs). Every receptor here comes from a woman aged 18-29 years.

The chain is built from TRBV10-3 and TRBJ1-2; D is unresolved. The V end lost 10 bases, the J end lost 4 bases, and 16 bases lay between the germline ends. Germline V lookup: CDR1 ENHRY, CDR2 SYGVKD. The CDR3 consists of 13 residues. CDR3 nucleotides: TGTGCCACCCTCGATGCTGTAGGCTATGGCTACACCTTC. Amino acids: CATLDAVGYGYTF.

This clone was found once. The gene calls are TRBV5-4 and TRBJ1-4, with 10 bases lining up with TRBD1. J lost 8 bases, V lost 2 bases, and 6 bases had no gene match. CDR1 SGHNT and CDR2 YYREEE come from the germline V gene (reference sequence). The CDR3 loop spans 15 amino acids. The CDR3 protein is CASSLSDRGLEKLFF. CDR3 bases: TGTGCCAGCAGCTTAAGCGACAGGGGGCTCGAAAAACTGTTTTTT.

V gene TRBV7-8 combines with J gene TRBJ1-6, with D perhaps matching TRBD1 (5 bases). V shed 1 base and J shed 9 bases, with 13 bases lying between them. The length of the CDR3 is 15 residues. Germline CDR1 and CDR2: SGHVS and FQNEAQ. The CDR3 loop reads CASSLEGLRGSPLHF. The CDR3, as DNA: TGTGCCAGCAGCTTAGAGGGACTAAGGGGTTCACCCCTCCACTTT.

The chain joins TRBV7-8 to TRBJ2-1, with 7 bases identical to TRBD1. Germline V gives CDR1 SGHVS, CDR2 FQNEAQ. V lost 1 base to trimming and J lost 7 bases; unmatched junction nucleotides: 16. There are 18 residues in the CDR3. CDR3: CASSLGLGWGQSLNEQFF. Written as DNA, the CDR3 is TGTGCCAGCAGCTTAGGGTTAGGGTGGGGACAGAGTCTTAATGAGCAGTTCTTC.

The chain joins TRBV11-2 to TRBJ2-2; 8 bases line up with TRBD1. The CDR3 contains 17 residues. The ends lost 5 bases at V and 4 bases at J; junction bases unmatched: 12. In germline, CDR1 is SGHAT, CDR2 FQNNGV. CDR3 protein: CASSTDRESPGTGELFF. In DNA form, the CDR3 reads TGTGCCAGCAGCACGGACAGGGAGTCCCCGGGCACCGGGGAGCTGTTTTTT.

This clone was detected a few times. The chain is built from TRBV2 and TRBJ1-6, with D unclear. Trimming took 4 bases from V and 7 from J, leaving 8 bases between them. This CDR3 is 13 amino acids long. The V gene's germline CDR1 is SNHLY and CDR2 FYNNEI. CDR3 sequence: CASSANRNSPLHF. Written as DNA, the CDR3 is TGTGCCAGCAGTGCCAACAGAAATTCACCCCTCCACTTT.

The rearrangement links TRBV6-5 to TRBJ2-3, with 7 bases matching TRBD1. J gave up 5 bases and V 5 bases, and 1 base lay outside the gene matches. CDR1 and CDR2 from the germline V gene are MNHEY and SVGAGI. The CDR3 spans 12 residues. The CDR3, as DNA: TGTGCCAGCAGTACAGGGGAAGATACGCAGTATTTT. Its translation is CASSTGEDTQYF.

The chain recombines TRBV5-1 with TRBJ1-5, with a possible D match to TRBD1 (6 bases). CDR1 and CDR2 from the germline V gene are SGHRS and YFSETQ. Trimming pared 5 bases from V and 3 bases from J, leaving 9 bases between. The CDR3 runs to 13 residues. CDR3 loop: CASRRDNNQPQHF. Written as DNA, the CDR3 is TGCGCCAGCAGACGGGACAACAATCAGCCCCAGCATTTT.

The chain joins TRBV28 to TRBJ1-1; 7 bases align to TRBD1. Germline CDR1 and CDR2: MDHEN and SYDVKM. V was pared by 2 bases and J by 1 base, with 7 bases of the junction left unmatched. This CDR3 is 16 amino acids long. In DNA, the CDR3 is TGTGCCAGCAGTTTAAGTAGGGGGCGAGGGAACACTGAAGCTTTCTTT. Translating it yields CASSLSRGRGNTEAFF.

This clone was counted between two and nine times. V gene TRBV6-4 combines with J gene TRBJ2-3, with TRBD2 matching over 9 bases. V shed 0 bases, J shed 1 base, and the junction held 2 bases outside the gene matches. The CDR3 is 16 residues long. Germline V gene sequence: CDR1 MRHNA, CDR2 SNTAGT. DNA of the CDR3: TGTGCCAGCAGTGACTCGGCTAGCGGGGGCACAGATACGCAGTATTTT. It is translated as CASSDSASGGTDTQYF.

The chain is built from TRBV7-7 and TRBJ2-2, with no clear D. With 1 base removed from V and 1 base from J, the gap between germline ends came to 4 bases. The CDR3 extends over 14 amino acids. The germline V gene encodes CDR1 SSHAT and CDR2 FNYEAQ (reference sequence). The CDR3 loop is CASSLGRNTGELFF. The CDR3, as DNA: TGTGCCAGCAGCTTAGGCCGGAACACCGGGGAGCTGTTTTTT.

The genes are TRBV7-2 and TRBJ1-4; D remains ambiguous. Germline values: CDR1 SGHTA, CDR2 FQGNSA. CDR3 size: 15 residues. Trimming took 5 bases from V and 8 from J, leaving 18 bases between them. The CDR3 is CASSPWETSGEKLFF. Written as DNA, the CDR3 is TGTGCCAGCAGCCCTTGGGAAACCAGCGGCGAAAAACTGTTTTTT. Complete variable domain (other parts from reference TRBV7-2 and TRBJ1-4): GAGVSQSPSNKVTEKGKDVELRCDPISGHTALYWYRQSLGQGLEFLIYFQGNSAPDKSGLPSDRFSAERTGGSVSTLTIQRTQQEDSAVYLCASSPWETSGEKLFFGSGTQLSVL.

To note about this clone: Other DNA sequences in this specimen translate into the identical CDR3. CDR3 protein: CASSGSTDTQYF. CDR3 bases: TGTGCCAGCAGTGGGAGCACAGATACGCAGTATTTT. J is TRBJ2-3 and V is TRBV6-5; D is uncertain. Trimming cost V 5 bases and J 0 bases, with 3 bases left between them. CDR1 MNHEY and CDR2 SVGAGI come from the germline V gene. The CDR3 is made up of 12 amino acids.

The rearrangement uses TRBV14 and TRBJ2-1; TRBD2 matches 8 bases. The CDR3 sequence is 13 residues long. Trimming cost V 1 base and J 12 bases; bases outside gene matches: 5. The germline CDR1 and CDR2 sequences are SGHDN and FVKESK. DNA for the CDR3: TGTGCCAGCAGCCAAGCGAAGCGGGGGCCGCAGTTCTTC. Translation: CASSQAKRGPQFF.

This CDR3 reads CASSPNPGTLGAFF. The CDR3 nucleotides are TGTGCCAGCTCACCTAACCCAGGGACCTTGGGTGCTTTCTTT. The chain couples TRBV18 to TRBJ1-1; D possibly corresponds to TRBD1 (5 bases). This CDR3 is built from 14 residues. Per germline, CDR1 KGHSH and CDR2 LQKENI. V gave up 3 bases and J gave up 11 bases, with 19 bases separating them.

The chain carries TRBV5-4 and TRBJ2-3; D might be TRBD1 or TRBD2, each matching 5 bases. The germline CDR1 and CDR2 sequences are SGHNT and YYREEE (reference sequence). The CDR3 runs to 15 residues. Trimming took 0 bases from V and 0 from J, leaving 8 bases between them. The CDR3 region is CASSLEGPSTDTQYF. In DNA, the CDR3 is TGTGCCAGCAGCTTGGAGGGACCTAGCACAGATACGCAGTATTTT.

This chain uses TRBV29-1 with TRBJ1-1; D gene ambiguous. Germline CDR1 and CDR2: SQVTM and ANQGSEA. The CDR3 runs 12 residues. The ends were cut back, 5 bases at V and 11 bases at J, with 18 bases in the middle. In nucleotides, the CDR3 is TGCAGCGTTCTGGGCCGGTCCGTTGGGGCTTTCTTT. It yields the protein CSVLGRSVGAFF.

The CDR3 DNA follows: TGTGCCATCAGTGAGCCGGGACAGAGAGGGTCCTACGAGCAGTACTTC. Encoded protein: CAISEPGQRGSYEQYF. The chain couples TRBV10-3 to TRBJ2-7; 7 nucleotides line up with TRBD1. Germline V gene data show CDR1 as ENHRY and CDR2 as SYGVKD. V shed 2 bases and J 1 base; nucleotides not matched to a gene: 8. CDR3 length equals 16 residues.

This clone showed up just a few times. The J gene is TRBJ1-5, the V gene TRBV28, with D maybe TRBD1 (5 bases). This CDR3 region has 17 residues. The V end lost 6 bases, the J end lost 1 base, and 19 bases lay between the germline ends. Germline CDR1 is MDHEN and CDR2 is SYDVKM. This chain's CDR3 is CASRSGITGVSNQPQHF. CDR3 sequence (DNA): TGTGCCAGCAGGTCCGGGATAACGGGGGTAAGCAATCAGCCCCAGCATTTT. Filled out from reference TRBV28 and TRBJ1-5, the complete variable domain reads DVKVTQSSRYLVKRTGEKVFLECVQDMDHENMFWYRQDPGLGLRLIYFSYDVKMKEKGDIPEGYSVSREKKERFSLILESASTNQTSMYLCASRSGITGVSNQPQHFGDGTRLSIL.

J is TRBJ2-7 and V is TRBV11-3; possibly TRBD2 for D (5 bases). Germline CDR1 reads SGHNT; CDR2 reads YENEEA. The CDR3 consists of 14 residues. The V and J ends lost 1 base and 6 bases respectively, with 13 bases between them. DNA of the CDR3: TGTGCCAGCAGCTTAGGGCGGGTTCGGGGCGAGCAGTACTTC. Protein sequence: CASSLGRVRGEQYF.

This clone was observed a handful of times. The rearrangement links TRBV9 to TRBJ1-1; 7 nucleotides line up with TRBD1. CDR1 SGDLS and CDR2 YYNGEE come from the germline V gene. This CDR3 is 14 amino acids long. Losses at the gene ends were 0 bases for V and 6 bases for J; bases not matched to a gene: 5. This chain's CDR3 is CASSVAQGGSEAFF. CDR3 in DNA: TGTGCCAGCAGCGTAGCTCAGGGGGGATCTGAAGCTTTCTTT.

V usage is TRBV19 and J usage is TRBJ1-2, with D uncertain. CDR3 length: 12 residues. The V end was cut by 5 bases, the J end by 0 bases, with 4 bases between. In germline, CDR1 is LNHDA, CDR2 SQIVND (reference sequence). For the CDR3, the DNA is TGTGCCAGTAGTCCGCCTAACTATGGCTACACCTTC. Amino acid sequence: CASSPPNYGYTF. Based on the CDR3 plus reference TRBV19 and TRBJ1-2, the full variable domain is DGGITQSPKYLFRKEGQNVTLSCEQNLNHDAMYWYRQDPGQGLRLIYYSQIVNDFQKGDIAEGYSVSREKKESFPLTVTSAQKNPTAFYLCASSPPNYGYTFGSGTRLTVV.

The rearrangement links TRBV11-2 to TRBJ1-6; 9 bases match TRBD1. The V gene's germline CDR1 is SGHAT and CDR2 FQNNGV. The length of the CDR3 is 17 residues. V lost 5 bases and J lost 8; bases outside the gene matches: 13. The CDR3: CASSAYPTGGVDSPLHF. CDR3 bases: TGTGCCAGCAGCGCCTACCCCACAGGGGGCGTCGATTCACCCCTCCACTTT.

The CDR3 sequence is CASSLAIRQTTGNTIYF. DNA of the CDR3: TGTGCCAGCAGCTTAGCGATTAGACAGACCACTGGAAACACCATATATTTT. V is TRBV7-8 and J is TRBJ1-3; D might be TRBD1 (5 bases). The CDR3 length is 17 residues. Trimming took off 0 bases at V and 2 bases at J, with 14 bases between the two ends. Germline CDR1 reads SGHVS; CDR2 reads FQNEAQ. Filled out from reference TRBV7-8 and TRBJ1-3, the complete variable domain reads GAGVSQSPRYKVAKRGQDVALRCDPISGHVSLFWYQQALGQGPEFLTYFQNEAQLDKSGLPSDRFFAERPEGSVSTLKIQRTQQEDSAVYLCASSLAIRQTTGNTIYFGEGSWLTVV.

This clone ranks as medium-sized (0.01 to 0.1%). The chain joins TRBV15 to TRBJ1-2; the match to TRBD1 covers 7 bases. There are 15 residues in the CDR3. Germline V lookup: CDR1 LNHNV, CDR2 YYDKDF (reference sequence). After removal of 1 base from V and 4 bases from J, the junction contained 6 bases not matched to a gene. In nucleotides, the CDR3 is TGTGCCACCAGCAGAGGCCGGGACAGCCCCTATGGCTACACCTTC. It yields the protein CATSRGRDSPYGYTF.

The chain uses TRBV5-4 and TRBJ2-5; D is tentatively TRBD1 or TRBD2 (6 bases each). The CDR3 has 16 amino acids. Germline CDR1 and CDR2: SGHNT and YYREEE (reference sequence). V was pared by 4 bases and J by 5 bases, with 21 bases between. In DNA form, the CDR3 reads TGTGCCAGCAGCCCAGGGGAAACGGGGGTAGGGGAGACCCAGTACTTC. Translated: CASSPGETGVGETQYF. Combining the CDR3 with reference TRBV5-4 and TRBJ2-5 gives the whole variable domain ETGVTQSPTHLIKTRGQQVTLRCSSQSGHNTVSWYQQALGQGPQFIFQYYREEENGRGNFPPRFSGLQFPNYSSELNVNALELDDSALYLCASSPGETGVGETQYFGPGTRLLVL.

The chain combines TRBV6-5 with TRBJ1-3; TRBD1 aligns across 8 bases. Germline V gene lookup returns CDR1 MNHEY and CDR2 SVGAGI. The V segment lost 2 bases and the J segment 6 bases; nucleotides outside the gene matches: 9. The CDR3 has 16 amino acids. The CDR3 nucleotides are TGTGCCAGCAGTTACCCTATCGGACAGGGCGAAAACACCATATATTTT. Protein: CASSYPIGQGENTIYF.

The rearrangement joins TRBV30 to TRBJ1-5, with a tentative D call TRBD1 (5 bases). Trimming removed 5 bases at V and 7 bases at J, with 18 bases between. The germline gives CDR1 GTSNPN, CDR2 SVGIG (reference sequence). This CDR3 has 14 amino acids. The DNA of the CDR3 is TGTGCCTGGGCTCGAACCGGGGGGGGGCAGCCCCAGCATTTT. Protein: CAWARTGGGQPQHF.

The V gene is TRBV9, the J gene TRBJ2-5; no clear D gene. The V gene lost 1 base and the J gene lost 2 bases, with 9 bases spanning the gap. There are 14 residues in the CDR3. CDR1 and CDR2 from the germline V gene are SGDLS and YYNGEE. CDR3 sequence reads: CASSVLAGQETQYF. CDR3 in DNA: TGTGCCAGCAGCGTATTAGCAGGACAAGAGACCCAGTACTTC. The full variable domain, rest sourced from reference TRBV9 and TRBJ2-5, is DSGVTQTPKHLITATGQRVTLRCSPRSGDLSVYWYQQSLDQGLQFLIQYYNGEERAKGNILERFSAQQFPDLHSELNLSSLELGDSALYFCASSVLAGQETQYFGPGTRLLVL.

This clone appeared a single time. This chain links TRBV2 with TRBJ1-2; 10 positions agree with TRBD1. Per germline, CDR1 SNHLY and CDR2 FYNNEI. Trimming took 4 bases from V and 4 from J; bases not matched to a gene: 0. The length of the CDR3 is 13 residues. The CDR3 reads CASSGTGGYGYTF. The CDR3 coding sequence is TGTGCCAGCAGTGGGACAGGGGGCTATGGCTACACCTTC. Together with reference TRBV2 and TRBJ1-2, the CDR3 gives the full variable domain: EPEVTQTPSHQVTQMGQEVILRCVPISNHLYFYWYRQILGQKVEFLVSFYNNEISEKSEIFDDQFSVERPDGSNFTLKIRSTKLEDSAMYFCASSGTGGYGYTFGSGTRLTVV.

The J gene is TRBJ1-1, the V gene TRBV5-1, with D hard to call. The CDR3 totals 11 residues. The V gene's germline CDR1 is SGHRS and CDR2 YFSETQ. V was pared by 4 bases and J by 8 bases, with 9 bases between. DNA of the CDR3: TGCGCCAGCAGCCTAGGGCTAGAAGCTTTCTTT. Protein product: CASSLGLEAFF.

V usage is TRBV6-6 and J usage is TRBJ2-3; 7 nucleotides agree with TRBD2. The junction had 4 bases not matched to a gene; V was cut back by 7 bases and J by 0 bases. The CDR3 covers 14 residues. Germline V gene sequence: CDR1 MNHNY, CDR2 SVGAGI (reference sequence). CDR3 region: CASNKRGSTDTQYF. DNA of the CDR3: TGTGCCAGCAACAAGCGGGGAAGCACAGATACGCAGTATTTT.